This T cell receptor (beta chain) was sequenced during a study of patients and donors after allogeneic stem cell transplantation. This clonotype showed up just a few times. TCRdb passed the RT-PCR reads through MiXCR, listing each CDR3 protein once. The sample carries under 30,000 distinct CDR3 sequences, more than 8% recorded once. Germline V gene data show CDR1 as MDHEN and CDR2 as SYDVKM. The CDR3 loop spans 14 amino acids. Trimming pared 6 bases from V and 0 bases from J, leaving 10 bases between. V and J are TRBV28 and TRBJ2-3; D is undetermined. The receptor was isolated from a human donor who was either an allogeneic HSCT recipient or a stem cell or donor lymphocyte infusion donor (not recorded which). It is not recorded whose cells these are; they may come from a transplant donor. Sequenced input: blood, either unsorted or a sorted T cell fraction (not recorded which). This chain's CDR3 is CASRQILSTDTQYF. In DNA form, the CDR3 reads TGTGCCAGCAGGCAGATTTTGAGCACAGATACGCAGTATTTT.